This entry is about one TCR beta chain. Its antigen is still unknown. The V end was cut by 5 bases, the J end by 1 base, with 11 bases between. This CDR3 has 14 amino acids. Germline V lookup: CDR1 MGHRA, CDR2 YSYEKL. This record comes from a study of T cell responses to AZD1222 COVID-19 vaccine. Findings of the study overall: Unmutated variant regions are reportedly targeted by nearly half of spike-specific TCRs. CD4 TCRs covered the whole spike, strongest at regions 160-218 and 743-854. Just a handful of AZD1222 recipients were seropositive at baseline.

The repertoire was sequenced with immunoSEQ multiplex PCR; TCRdb's copy has only in-frame clones and lacks some. There are roughly 150,000 clones in the sample; approximately 90% occur only once, and approximately 1% lies in the top ten. The origin of this receptor is an adult who received the AZD1222 COVID-19 vaccine. This specimen was peripheral blood, taken 28 days after the second AZD1222 dose. V usage is TRBV4-1 and J usage is TRBJ1-1, with D perhaps TRBD1 (5 bases). The CDR3 region is CASSSGGWNTEAFF. CDR3 DNA: TGCGCCAGCAGCTCGGGGGGATGGAACACTGAAGCTTTCTTT.